This entry features one T cell receptor beta chain sequence. These data originate in a study of OX40 agonist ivuxolimab in advanced cancers. Sequencing was performed with immunoSEQ multiplex PCR; in TCRdb, only in-frame clones are kept and a portion is missing. Here the sample spans about 68,000 clones, about 93% being singletons. The specimen was CD4+ or CD8+ T cells sorted from blood, collected in a trial of the OX40 agonist ivuxolimab. The source of this sequence is an adult with an advanced solid tumor such as melanoma, head and neck, liver or kidney cancer.

The DNA for the CDR3 is TGTGCCGGTTACCGGGACCCTATCTCTGGGGCCAACGTCCTGACTTTC. It yields the protein CAGYRDPISGANVLTF. The rearrangement joins TRBV2 to TRBJ2-6, with D tentatively TRBD1 or TRBD2 (5 bases each). The CDR3 length is 16 residues. The germline CDR1 and CDR2 sequences are SNHLY and FYNNEI. V lost 11 bases, J lost 0 bases, and 17 bases lay in between.